This T cell receptor (beta chain) was recorded in a study of blood T cells in healthy people across ages. The use of a sample-barcoded 5' primer and a J-beta primer mix characterized a second PCR of roughly 6 to 11 cycles. TCRdb reprocessed the 5' RACE reads with MiXCR, giving one entry per CDR3 protein. The data show some 730,000 distinct CDR3 sequences, 20% to 25% seen once. The V gene's germline CDR1 is SGHRS and CDR2 YFSETQ. This CDR3 is 17 amino acids long. Deletions cut 7 bases from V and 1 base from J, with 22 bases between. The study recruited healthy Caucasian donors from Russia who were aged about 6 to 95. Isolation per sample recovered at least 6 million PBMCs.

Sequenced: blood. The sequence came from a man between 65 and 80 years old in good health. The chain joins TRBV5-1 to TRBJ2-3, with D possibly being TRBD2 (6 bases). The CDR3 DNA sequence: TGCGCCAGCGCTCCAACGTCCTGGGGAGGAGGCACAGATACGCAGTATTTT. Amino acids: CASAPTSWGGGTDTQYF.